This TCR beta chain was sequenced in a study of technical replicates of blood from a handful of donors. The CDR3 extends over 13 amino acids. The germline CDR1 and CDR2 sequences are SQVTM and ANQGSEA. With 4 bases removed from V and 2 bases from J, the gap between germline ends came to 11 bases. Sequenced by immunoSEQ multiplex PCR; TCRdb stores in-frame clones only, minus some. Here the sample spans 100,000 or so clones, about 96% being singletons. Sequenced: T cells isolated from PBMCs. This rearrangement joins TRBV29-1 to TRBJ2-5; TRBD2 is a possible D gene (6 bases). The receptor comes from a human donor in good health. The CDR3 coding sequence is TGCAGCGTTGGAGCGGGTGGACAAGAGACCCAGTACTTC. Translated, it gives CSVGAGGQETQYF.